This T cell receptor beta chain derives from a study of human T cells and chemical hapten exposure. Time point defined: patch test 3, about 24 weeks after DPC sensitization. Treatment denoted: therapeutic diphenylcyclopropenone sensitization with weekly scalp DPC. Every donor had alopecia and was 18 to 70 years old; all were suitable for DPC. Unfractionated whole blood yielded total RNA. Overall study findings and caveats: Alopecia in the donors means their immune response may deviate from healthy people's.

TCRdb reprocessed the RACE reads via MiXCR and lists one record per CDR3 protein. The table has about 82,000 distinct CDR3 sequences, about an eighth seen once; the top ten hold roughly 6%. This clonotype was observed at least ten times. Antigen unknown. Specimen: whole blood, collected in connection with sensitization to the hapten diphenylcyclopropenone (DPC). The TCR sequence derives from a woman aged 45-60 years with alopecia areata. Some clones in this sample may be carry-over from other donors' samples.

The CDR3 is CASKAVGQGIADTQYF. CDR3 DNA: TGTGCCAGCAAGGCCGTCGGGCAGGGTATTGCAGATACGCAGTATTTT. V is TRBV6-5 and J is TRBJ2-3; possible D gene TRBD1, 5 bases. Germline V CDR1 and CDR2: MNHEY, SVGAGI. CDR3 size: 16 residues. V was shortened by 7 bases and J by 4 bases, with 21 bases between the two germline ends.